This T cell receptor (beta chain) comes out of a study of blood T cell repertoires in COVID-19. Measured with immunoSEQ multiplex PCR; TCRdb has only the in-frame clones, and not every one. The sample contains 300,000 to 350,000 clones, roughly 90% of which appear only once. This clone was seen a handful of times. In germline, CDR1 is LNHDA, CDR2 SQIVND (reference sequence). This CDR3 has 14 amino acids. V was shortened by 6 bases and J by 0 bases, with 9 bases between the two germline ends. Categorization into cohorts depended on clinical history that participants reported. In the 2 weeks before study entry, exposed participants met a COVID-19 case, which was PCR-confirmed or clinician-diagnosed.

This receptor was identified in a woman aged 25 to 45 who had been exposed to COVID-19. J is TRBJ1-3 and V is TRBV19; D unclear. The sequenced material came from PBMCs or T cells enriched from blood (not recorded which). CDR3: CASSRKFSGNTIYF. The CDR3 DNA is TGTGCCAGTAGCAGGAAGTTCTCTGGAAACACCATATATTTT.